A single sample is the source of the 27 T cell receptor beta chains below, sequenced in a study of OX40 agonist ivuxolimab in advanced cancers. The library was built by means of the immunoSEQ multiplex PCR assay. TCRdb re-hosts the immuneACCESS table, in-frame sequences only. Its copies lack some clones; in the studies checked, an unresolved V gene accounts for under half of them, and the cause for the rest is not known. In this sample the table shows under 110,000 clones, over 75% of which occur a single time. The top ten clonotypes cover about 0.48% of the sample. The sequences come from CD4+ or CD8+ T cells sorted from blood, collected in a trial of the OX40 agonist ivuxolimab. The receptors shown here come from an adult with an advanced solid tumor such as melanoma, head and neck, liver or kidney cancer.

The chain couples TRBV2 to TRBJ2-1, with a possible D match to TRBD1 (5 bases). This CDR3 region has 15 residues. The V end lost 4 bases, the J end lost 2 bases, and 12 bases lay between the germline ends. CDR1 and CDR2 from the germline V gene are SNHLY and FYNNEI. DNA of the CDR3: TGTGCCAGCAGTGGTGAAGGGGTCCCCTACAATGAGCAGTTCTTC. Translating it yields CASSGEGVPYNEQFF.

This clone was counted a few times. V usage is TRBV10-1 and J usage is TRBJ2-7, with TRBD2 identical over 9 bases. J was trimmed by 5 bases and V by 0 bases; bases with no gene match: 5. The length of the CDR3 is 15 residues. Germline V gene sequence: CDR1 WNHNN, CDR2 SYGVQD (reference sequence). The chain's CDR3 is CASSESPSGVDEQYF. Here the CDR3 DNA reads TGCGCCAGCAGTGAGTCGCCTAGCGGGGTTGACGAGCAGTACTTC.

Regarding this clone: At the DNA level, this CDR3 is encoded by other sequences in the same sample as well. This chain joins TRBV5-1 and TRBJ2-5; the D is unclear. The length of the CDR3 is 14 residues. Germline V gene sequence: CDR1 SGHRS, CDR2 YFSETQ. The ends were cut back, 0 bases at V and 2 bases at J, with 8 bases in the middle. The CDR3 DNA is TGCGCCAGCAGCTTGGCGGGTAATCAAGAGACCCAGTACTTC. Translation gives CASSLAGNQETQYF.

V gene TRBV6-6 combines with J gene TRBJ2-3; TRBD1 matches 9 bases. CDR1 and CDR2 (germline): MNHNY, SVGAGI (reference sequence). V dropped 2 bases and J dropped 4; count of bases not matched to a gene: 1. The CDR3 sequence is 14 residues long. CDR3 nucleotide sequence: TGTGCCAGCAGTTACACAGGGGGCGCAGATACGCAGTATTTT. It is translated as CASSYTGGADTQYF.

This clone was seen once. The chain is built from TRBV18 and TRBJ2-4, with D uncertain. Germline V CDR1 and CDR2: KGHSH, LQKENI. The CDR3 is 14 amino acids. The germline V and J ends were trimmed by 3 bases and 5 bases, with 11 bases remaining between them. CDR3 amino acids: CASSPGMAQNIQYF. In DNA form, the CDR3 reads TGTGCCAGCTCACCGGGGATGGCGCAAAACATTCAGTACTTC. The full variable domain, rest sourced from reference TRBV18 and TRBJ2-4, is NAGVMQNPRHLVRRRGQEARLRCSPMKGHSHVYWYRQLPEEGLKFMVYLQKENIIDESGMPKERFSAEFPKEGPSILRIQQVVRGDSAAYFCASSPGMAQNIQYFGAGTRLSVL.

CDR3 in amino acids: CASSIGGEASYGYTF. CDR3 bases: TGTGCCAGTAGTATTGGCGGGGAGGCAAGCTATGGCTACACCTTC. This rearrangement joins TRBV19 to TRBJ1-2; D gene unclear. This CDR3 contains 15 residues. V lost 3 bases to trimming and J lost 4 bases, with 15 bases between them. CDR1 LNHDA and CDR2 SQIVND come from the germline V gene (reference sequence).

The V gene is TRBV7-2, the J gene TRBJ2-1; 8 bases match TRBD2. This CDR3 is 16 amino acids long. Germline V gene sequence: CDR1 SGHTA, CDR2 FQGNSA. V was pared by 1 base and J by 4 bases, with 6 bases of the junction left unmatched. The DNA of the CDR3 is TGTGCCAGCAGCTTAGTAGCGGGGAAAACATACAATGAGCAGTTCTTC. It codes for CASSLVAGKTYNEQFF.

This clone was observed a single time. This chain connects TRBV6-5 to TRBJ1-2; 9 bases are shared with TRBD1. Losses at the gene ends were 6 bases for V and 6 bases for J; bases not matched to a gene: 5. The V gene's germline CDR1 is MNHEY and CDR2 SVGAGI. The CDR3 loop spans 13 amino acids. CDR3 in amino acids: CASRWTGENGYTF. CDR3 bases: TGTGCCAGCAGATGGACAGGGGAAAATGGCTACACCTTC.

The count of this clone is one. The gene calls are TRBV27 and TRBJ2-6, with TRBD1 matching over 11 bases. J gave up 3 bases and V 5 bases, and 3 bases lay outside the gene matches. The CDR3 runs to 16 residues. Per germline, CDR1 MNHEY and CDR2 SMNVEV (reference sequence). CDR3 sequence (DNA): TGTGCCAGCAGTCCGGGGACAGGGGGTGGGGCCAACGTCCTGACTTTC. Its translation: CASSPGTGGGANVLTF.

The rearrangement links TRBV27 to TRBJ2-7; the D is unclear. This CDR3 spans 15 amino acids. The germline gives CDR1 MNHEY, CDR2 SMNVEV (reference sequence). The V gene lost 4 bases and the J gene lost 2 bases, with 15 bases spanning the gap. The CDR3 loop is CASSSIGPPAYEQYF. The CDR3 region has the DNA TGTGCCAGCAGTTCTATCGGACCCCCGGCCTACGAGCAGTACTTC.

The rearrangement uses TRBV4-3 and TRBJ2-4, with 7 bases matching TRBD1. CDR1 and CDR2 (germline): LGHNA, YSLEER. J was trimmed by 8 bases and V by 0 bases; bases with no gene match: 7. CDR3 length: 15 amino acids. The CDR3 loop is CASSQEAGGRDIQYF. The DNA for the CDR3 is TGCGCCAGCAGCCAAGAGGCAGGGGGTAGAGACATTCAGTACTTC.

As regards this clone: Other DNA sequences in this sample translate to the same CDR3. V usage is TRBV5-6 and J usage is TRBJ2-3; the D is unclear. CDR1 and CDR2 from the germline V gene are SGHDT and YYEEEE. The CDR3 loop spans 11 amino acids. V lost 0 bases to trimming and J lost 6 bases, with 2 bases between them. This chain's CDR3 is CASSLADTQYF. In nucleotides, the CDR3 is TGTGCCAGCAGCTTGGCTGATACGCAGTATTTT.

The chain couples TRBV5-1 to TRBJ2-2; maybe TRBD1 (5 bases). The germline V and J ends were trimmed by 1 base and 4 bases, with 14 bases remaining between them. The CDR3 sequence is 16 residues long. Germline CDR1 is SGHRS and CDR2 is YFSETQ. The chain's CDR3 is CASSLRAGQVTGELFF. The CDR3 bases are TGCGCCAGCAGCTTGAGGGCAGGGCAGGTCACCGGGGAGCTGTTTTTT.

This chain links TRBV6-1 with TRBJ1-6; D uncertain. The V end was cut by 4 bases, the J end by 9 bases, with 10 bases between. The CDR3 consists of 13 residues. Germline loops: CDR1 MNHNS, CDR2 SASEGT. CDR3 DNA: TGTGCCAGCAGTGTACCGGGGAGTTCACCCCTCCACTTT. As protein: CASSVPGSSPLHF.

The rearrangement uses TRBV19 and TRBJ2-5; tentatively, D is TRBD1 or TRBD2 (5 bases each). From germline, CDR1 is LNHDA and CDR2 SQIVND (reference sequence). The CDR3 totals 15 residues. V was shortened by 1 base and J by 5 bases, with 14 bases between the two germline ends. The CDR3 region has the DNA TGTGCCAGTAGTATAGCCGGGGCGGGCGGGGAGACCCAGTACTTC. It yields the protein CASSIAGAGGETQYF.

This clone was seen just once. The rearrangement joins TRBV21-1 to TRBJ2-1; TRBD1 reflects the table's D call only, with no check against the DNA. TRBV21-1 is annotated as a pseudogene. The CDR3 spans 16 residues. The CDR3 DNA reads TGTGCCAGCAGCAAAGTTGGTAGGGGGCTAAAAGATGAGCAGTTCTTC. Its protein is CASSKVGRGLKDEQFF.

The chain recombines TRBV5-6 with TRBJ1-1; D remains ambiguous. CDR3 size: 11 residues. Germline-derived CDR1 and CDR2 are SGHDT and YYEEEE. Trimming took off 3 bases at V and 7 bases at J, with 7 bases between the two ends. The CDR3 DNA sequence: TGTGCCAGCAGCTCTTATTATGAAGCTTTCTTT. Residues: CASSSYYEAFF. The full variable domain, completed using reference TRBV5-6 and TRBJ1-1, is DAGVTQSPTHLIKTRGQQVTLRCSPKSGHDTVSWYQQALGQGPQFIFQYYEEEERQRGNFPDRFSGHQFPNYSSELNVNALLLGDSALYLCASSSYYEAFFGQGTRLTVV.

The chain joins TRBV12-5 to TRBJ2-3; 7 bases line up with TRBD1. J was trimmed by 0 bases and V by 1 base; bases with no gene match: 1. Per the germline V gene, CDR1 is LGHNT and CDR2 is FRNRAP. The CDR3 runs to 15 residues. The CDR3 DNA reads TGTGCTAGTGGTTTGGGGGACAGCAGCACAGATACGCAGTATTTT. It translates to CASGLGDSSTDTQYF.

The rearrangement joins TRBV7-9 to TRBJ1-1, with D uncertain. Germline lookup yields CDR1 SEHNR and CDR2 FQNEAQ (reference sequence). Deletions cut 6 bases from V and 4 bases from J, with 15 bases between. This CDR3 is 14 amino acids long. As DNA, the CDR3 is TGTGCCAGCAGGCTCGGGCCCGAGGGCACTGAAGCTTTCTTT. Protein product: CASRLGPEGTEAFF. The full variable domain, its missing parts supplied by reference TRBV7-9 and TRBJ1-1, is DTGVSQNPRHKITKRGQNVTFRCDPISEHNRLYWYRQTLGQGPEFLTYFQNEAQLEKSRLLSDRFSAERPKGSFSTLEIQRTEQGDSAMYLCASRLGPEGTEAFFGQGTRLTVV.

The V call is TRBV28, the J call TRBJ1-4; 8 nucleotides agree with TRBD1. Trimming removed 2 bases from V and 3 bases from J; junction bases left unmatched: 8. The CDR3 is made up of 17 amino acids. Germline V gives CDR1 MDHEN, CDR2 SYDVKM. In DNA, the CDR3 is TGTGCCAGCAGTTTAGTGTCAGGGGGCTTGTCTAATGAAAAACTGTTTTTT. Translating gives CASSLVSGGLSNEKLFF. The whole variable domain, filled in from reference TRBV28 and TRBJ1-4, reads DVKVTQSSRYLVKRTGEKVFLECVQDMDHENMFWYRQDPGLGLRLIYFSYDVKMKEKGDIPEGYSVSREKKERFSLILESASTNQTSMYLCASSLVSGGLSNEKLFFGSGTQLSVL.

This sequence joins TRBV5-5 and TRBJ1-1, with D unresolved. The germline CDR1 and CDR2 sequences are SGHKS and YYEKEE (reference sequence). The germline V and J ends were trimmed by 1 base and 3 bases, with 19 bases remaining between them. The CDR3 loop spans 17 amino acids. The CDR3 DNA reads as TGTGCCAGCAGCTTGAAGGTAATGCCTGGGTTGGACACTGAAGCTTTCTTT. Residues: CASSLKVMPGLDTEAFF.

V is TRBV19 and J is TRBJ2-5; D unclear. The end of the DNA aligns better with TRBJ2-7, so the J call may be wrong. Per germline, CDR1 LNHDA and CDR2 SQIVND (reference sequence). The CDR3 totals 13 residues. The chain's CDR3 is CASSIGNTYEQYF. CDR3 DNA sequence: TGTGCCAGTAGTATAGGCAACACCTACGAGCAGTACTTC.

The CDR3, as DNA: TGTGCCAGCAGCTCTCGGACTAGCGGGGCCACCGGGGAGCTGTTTTTT. This codes for CASSSRTSGATGELFF. J is TRBJ2-2 and V is TRBV9; TRBD2 matches at 12 bases. Trimming took 4 bases from V and 4 from J; bases not matched to a gene: 5. The CDR3 contains 16 residues. The germline V gene has CDR1 SGDLS and CDR2 YYNGEE.

The rearrangement joins TRBV5-6 to TRBJ1-2; D is unclear. The CDR3 has 16 amino acids. CDR1 and CDR2 (germline): SGHDT, YYEEEE. V was cut by 0 bases and J by 0 bases, with 12 bases left in between. The CDR3 reads CASSLERGLTNYGYTF. For the CDR3, the DNA is TGTGCCAGCAGCTTGGAGAGAGGGCTAACTAACTATGGCTACACCTTC.

The rearrangement uses TRBV4-3 and TRBJ2-3; D is uncertain. The ends were cut back, 0 bases at V and 4 bases at J, with 11 bases in the middle. The germline gives CDR1 LGHNA, CDR2 YSLEER. CDR3 length: 15 amino acids. The CDR3 region is CASSQDAHSADTQYF. In nucleotides, the CDR3 is TGCGCCAGCAGCCAAGATGCCCACTCGGCAGATACGCAGTATTTT.

The chain is built from TRBV7-2 and TRBJ1-1, with no clear D. The V gene lost 2 bases and the J gene lost 3 bases, with 1 base spanning the gap. This CDR3 is 11 amino acids long. Per germline, CDR1 SGHTA and CDR2 FQGNSA. The CDR3 reads CASSLYTEAFF. CDR3 nucleotides: TGTGCCAGCAGCTTATACACTGAAGCTTTCTTT.

The rearrangement uses TRBV18 and TRBJ1-1; the D is unclear. The germline CDR1 and CDR2 sequences are KGHSH and LQKENI. V was clipped by 2 bases and J by 2 bases, with 12 bases between them. The CDR3 extends over 15 amino acids. CDR3 region: CASSPVMIPNTEAFF. DNA of the CDR3: TGTGCCAGCTCACCAGTGATGATACCAAACACTGAAGCTTTCTTT.